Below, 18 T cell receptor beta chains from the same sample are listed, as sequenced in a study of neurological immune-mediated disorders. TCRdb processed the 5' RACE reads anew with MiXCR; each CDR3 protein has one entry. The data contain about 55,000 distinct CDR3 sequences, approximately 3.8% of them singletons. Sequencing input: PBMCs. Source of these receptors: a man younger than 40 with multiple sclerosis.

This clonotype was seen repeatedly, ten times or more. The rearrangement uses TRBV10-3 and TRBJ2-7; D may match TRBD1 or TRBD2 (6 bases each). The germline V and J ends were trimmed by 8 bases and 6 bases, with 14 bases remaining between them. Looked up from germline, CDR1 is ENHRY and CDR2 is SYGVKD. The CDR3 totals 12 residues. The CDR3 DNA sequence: TGTGCCATCCAACAAGAGGGGGGCGAGCAGTACTTC. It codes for CAIQQEGGEQYF.

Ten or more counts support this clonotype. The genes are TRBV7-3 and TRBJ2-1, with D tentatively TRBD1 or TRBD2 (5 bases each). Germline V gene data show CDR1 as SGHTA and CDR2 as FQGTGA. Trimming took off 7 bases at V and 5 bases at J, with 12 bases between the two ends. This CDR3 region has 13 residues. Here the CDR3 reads CASKPGTHNEQFF. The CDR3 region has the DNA TGTGCCAGCAAGCCGGGGACGCACAATGAGCAGTTCTTC. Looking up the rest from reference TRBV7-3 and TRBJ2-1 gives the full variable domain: GAGVSQTPSNKVTEKGKYVELRCDPISGHTALYWYRQSLGQGPEFLIYFQGTGAADDSGLPNDRFFAVRPEGSVSTLKIQRTERGDSAVYLCASKPGTHNEQFFGPGTRLTVL.

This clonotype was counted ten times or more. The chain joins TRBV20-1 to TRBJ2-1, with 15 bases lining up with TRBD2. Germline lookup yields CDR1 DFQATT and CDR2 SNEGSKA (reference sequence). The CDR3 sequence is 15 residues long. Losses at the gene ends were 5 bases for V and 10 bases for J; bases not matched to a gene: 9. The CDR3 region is CSARGLAGGFREQFF. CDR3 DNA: TGCAGTGCTCGTGGACTAGCGGGAGGGTTCAGAGAGCAGTTCTTC.

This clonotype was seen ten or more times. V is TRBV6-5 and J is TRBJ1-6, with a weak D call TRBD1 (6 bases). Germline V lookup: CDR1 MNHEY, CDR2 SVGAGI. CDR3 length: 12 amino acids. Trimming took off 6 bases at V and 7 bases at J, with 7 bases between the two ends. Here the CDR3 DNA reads TGTGCCAGCAGACAGGGCAATTCACCCCTCCACTTT. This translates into CASRQGNSPLHF.

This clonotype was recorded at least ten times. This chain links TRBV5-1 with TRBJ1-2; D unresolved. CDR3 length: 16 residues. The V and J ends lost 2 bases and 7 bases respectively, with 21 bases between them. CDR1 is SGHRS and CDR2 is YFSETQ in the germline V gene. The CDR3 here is CASSFTTNRMQSGYTF. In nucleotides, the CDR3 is TGCGCCAGCAGCTTCACAACGAACCGGATGCAGTCTGGCTACACCTTC.

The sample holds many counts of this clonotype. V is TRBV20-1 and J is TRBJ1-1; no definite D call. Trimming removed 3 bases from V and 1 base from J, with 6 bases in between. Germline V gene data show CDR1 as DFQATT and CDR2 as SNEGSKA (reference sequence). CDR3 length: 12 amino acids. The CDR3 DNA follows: TGCAGTGCTAGCCTTAAGAACACTGAAGCTTTCTTT. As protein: CSASLKNTEAFF.

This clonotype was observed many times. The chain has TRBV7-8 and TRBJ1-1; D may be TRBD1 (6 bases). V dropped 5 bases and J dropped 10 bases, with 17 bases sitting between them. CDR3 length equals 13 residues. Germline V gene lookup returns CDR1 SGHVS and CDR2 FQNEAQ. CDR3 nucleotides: TGTGCCAGCAGCCCTACAGGGTCGCCAGGAGCTTTCTTT. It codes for CASSPTGSPGAFF.

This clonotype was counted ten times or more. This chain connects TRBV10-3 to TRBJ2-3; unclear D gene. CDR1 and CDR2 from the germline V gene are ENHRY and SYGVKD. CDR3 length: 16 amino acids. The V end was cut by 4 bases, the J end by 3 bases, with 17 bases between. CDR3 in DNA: TGTGCCATCAGTGGAGAGGTCCGGAGCAGGACAGATACGCAGTATTTT. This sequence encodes CAISGEVRSRTDTQYF.

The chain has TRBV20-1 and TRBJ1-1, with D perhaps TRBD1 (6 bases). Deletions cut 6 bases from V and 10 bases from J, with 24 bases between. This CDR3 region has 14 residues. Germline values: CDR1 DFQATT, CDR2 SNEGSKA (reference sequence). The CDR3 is CSAMDRIGLTRAFF. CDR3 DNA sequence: TGCAGTGCCATGGACAGAATTGGGCTGACTAGAGCTTTCTTT.

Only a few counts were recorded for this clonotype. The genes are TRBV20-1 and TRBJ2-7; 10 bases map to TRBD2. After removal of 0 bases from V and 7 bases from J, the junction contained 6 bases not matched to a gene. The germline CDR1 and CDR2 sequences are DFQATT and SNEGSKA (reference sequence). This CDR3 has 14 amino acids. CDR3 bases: TGCAGTGCTAGAGATAGAGCGGGAGGGGGTGAGCAGTACTTC. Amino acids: CSARDRAGGGEQYF.

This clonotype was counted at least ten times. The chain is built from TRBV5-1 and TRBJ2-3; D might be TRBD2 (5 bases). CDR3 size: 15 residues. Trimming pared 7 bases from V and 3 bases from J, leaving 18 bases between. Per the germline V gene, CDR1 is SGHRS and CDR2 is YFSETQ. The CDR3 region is CASAALGAGTDTQYF. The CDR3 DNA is TGCGCCAGCGCTGCTCTTGGCGCGGGTACAGATACGCAGTATTTT.

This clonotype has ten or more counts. CDR3 DNA sequence: TGTGCCAGCAGTTATAGCGGGGGACTAGAGGATACGCAGTATTTT. Encoded protein: CASSYSGGLEDTQYF. The J gene is TRBJ2-3, the V gene TRBV6-6; 9 nucleotides agree with TRBD2. Per the germline V gene, CDR1 is MNHNY and CDR2 is SVGAGI (reference sequence). The CDR3 has 15 amino acids. V dropped 3 bases and J dropped 6; count of bases not matched to a gene: 7.

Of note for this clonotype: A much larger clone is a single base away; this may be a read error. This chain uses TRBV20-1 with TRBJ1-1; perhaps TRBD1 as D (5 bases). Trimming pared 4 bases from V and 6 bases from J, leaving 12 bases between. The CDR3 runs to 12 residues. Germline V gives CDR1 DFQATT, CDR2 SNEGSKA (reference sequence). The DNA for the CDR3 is TGCAGTGCTATTACAGGTAACCCTGAAGCTTTCTTT. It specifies CSAITGNPEAFF.

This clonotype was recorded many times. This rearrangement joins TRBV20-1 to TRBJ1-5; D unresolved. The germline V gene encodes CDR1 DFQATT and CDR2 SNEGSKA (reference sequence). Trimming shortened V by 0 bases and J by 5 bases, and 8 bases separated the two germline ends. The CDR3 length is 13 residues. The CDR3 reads CSARESVDQPQHF. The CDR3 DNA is TGCAGTGCTAGAGAGTCAGTTGATCAGCCCCAGCATTTT.

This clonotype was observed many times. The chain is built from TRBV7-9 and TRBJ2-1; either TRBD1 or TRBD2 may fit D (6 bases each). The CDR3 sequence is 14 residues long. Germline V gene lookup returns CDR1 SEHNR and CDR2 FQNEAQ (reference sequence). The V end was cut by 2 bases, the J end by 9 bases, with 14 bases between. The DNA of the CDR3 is TGTGCCAGCAGCTTATCGGGGGCCCGTCGTGAGCAGTTCTTC. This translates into CASSLSGARREQFF.

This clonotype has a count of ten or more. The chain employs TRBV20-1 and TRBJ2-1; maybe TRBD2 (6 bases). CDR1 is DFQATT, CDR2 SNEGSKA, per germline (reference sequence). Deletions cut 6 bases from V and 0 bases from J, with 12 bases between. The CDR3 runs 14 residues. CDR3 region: CSAILGSSYNEQFF. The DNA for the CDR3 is TGCAGTGCCATACTCGGGAGCTCCTACAATGAGCAGTTCTTC.

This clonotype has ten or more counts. CDR3 residues: CASSQALAGGYEQYF. The CDR3 bases are TGCGCCAGCAGCCAAGCTCTAGCGGGGGGCTACGAGCAGTACTTC. This chain uses TRBV4-1 with TRBJ2-7; 11 bases align to TRBD2. The CDR3 covers 15 residues. With V trimmed by 1 base and J by 3 bases, 2 bases remained unmatched. Germline lookup yields CDR1 MGHRA and CDR2 YSYEKL.

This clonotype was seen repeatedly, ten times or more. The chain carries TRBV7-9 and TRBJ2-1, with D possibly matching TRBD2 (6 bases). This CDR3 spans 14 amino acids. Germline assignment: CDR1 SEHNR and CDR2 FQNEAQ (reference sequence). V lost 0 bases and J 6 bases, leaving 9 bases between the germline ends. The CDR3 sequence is CASSLAGGSNEQFF. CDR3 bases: TGTGCCAGCAGCTTAGCGGGAGGTAGCAATGAGCAGTTCTTC.